Below are 19 T cell receptor beta chains sequenced from a single sample in a study of cytomegalovirus exposure and HLA in healthy donors. The PCR was carried out with 60 Vbeta primers and 13 Jbeta primers. TCRdb keeps only in-frame clones here, not all; method: immunoSEQ multiplex PCR. Found here are some 240,000 clones, about nine tenths of them singletons; the top ten hold 1.5% to 2%. What was sequenced was PBMCs. All receptors derive from a girl aged 2 to 10 in good health and CMV-seronegative.

This rearrangement joins TRBV28 to TRBJ1-5; TRBD1 matches at 8 bases. CDR1 and CDR2 from the germline V gene are MDHEN and SYDVKM. Unmatched junction bases numbered 10, after V lost 3 bases and J lost 6 bases. The CDR3 loop spans 16 amino acids. The chain's CDR3 is CASSLGHRGYGQPQHF. The CDR3 nucleotides are TGTGCCAGCAGTTTGGGTCACAGGGGGTACGGTCAGCCCCAGCATTTT.

The chain couples TRBV27 to TRBJ1-5, with D perhaps TRBD1 (5 bases). The CDR3 has 15 amino acids. Germline assignment: CDR1 MNHEY and CDR2 SMNVEV (reference sequence). V was pared by 5 bases and J by 6 bases, with 17 bases between. CDR3 coding DNA: TGTGCCAGCAGTCCACCGTTGGGGCAGGGTCAGCCCCAGCATTTT. The encoded protein is CASSPPLGQGQPQHF.

The chain combines TRBV27 with TRBJ1-4, with D possibly TRBD1 on 6 matching bases. CDR1 and CDR2 (germline): MNHEY, SMNVEV (reference sequence). The CDR3 runs 14 residues. Trimming took off 3 bases at V and 4 bases at J, with 9 bases between the two ends. CDR3 region: CASSLIQGNEKLFF. The CDR3 bases are TGTGCCAGCAGTTTGATACAGGGTAATGAAAAACTGTTTTTT.

V usage is TRBV6-5 and J usage is TRBJ1-2, with TRBD1 matching over 7 bases. The CDR3 has 15 residues. Trimming removed 2 bases from V and 8 bases from J; junction bases left unmatched: 11. CDR1 and CDR2 (germline): MNHEY, SVGAGI. For the CDR3, the DNA is TGTGCCAGCAGTTACCTAGGACAGGCTTGGTTGGGCTACACCTTC. This sequence encodes CASSYLGQAWLGYTF.

This chain uses TRBV10-1 with TRBJ2-1; 7 nucleotides align to TRBD2. CDR3 length: 16 residues. J gave up 0 bases and V 1 base, and 3 bases lay outside the gene matches. Germline values: CDR1 WNHNN, CDR2 SYGVQD (reference sequence). The CDR3 DNA reads as TGCGCCAGCAGTGAGTACGAGCGGGGCTCCTACAATGAGCAGTTCTTC. Amino acids: CASSEYERGSYNEQFF.

The chain has TRBV5-4 and TRBJ2-7; 10 bases fit TRBD2. There are 14 residues in the CDR3. The germline V gene encodes CDR1 SGHNT and CDR2 YYREEE (reference sequence). V lost 3 bases and J lost 7; bases outside the gene matches: 7. CDR3 region: CASSSPSGRREQYF. The CDR3 DNA sequence: TGTGCCAGCAGCTCCCCTAGCGGGAGAAGGGAGCAGTACTTC.

V gene TRBV19 combines with J gene TRBJ2-3; tentative D call: TRBD2 (6 bases). Trimming stripped 5 bases from V and 1 base from J, with 10 bases between. The V gene's germline CDR1 is LNHDA and CDR2 SQIVND (reference sequence). There are 14 residues in the CDR3. CDR3 nucleotide sequence: TGTGCCAGTAGTGGACTATATCGCACAGATACGCAGTATTTT. It yields the protein CASSGLYRTDTQYF.

On this clone: The same CDR3 can be traced to other DNA sequences in this sample. The chain joins TRBV5-1 to TRBJ2-5; 7 bases agree with TRBD1. CDR1 SGHRS and CDR2 YFSETQ come from the germline V gene. V lost 3 bases, J lost 5 bases, and 13 bases stayed unmatched. This CDR3 has 16 residues. The CDR3: CASSSLPTGRKETQYF. CDR3 bases: TGCGCCAGCAGCTCCCTCCCGACAGGGCGGAAGGAGACCCAGTACTTC.

The rearrangement links TRBV19 to TRBJ2-1, with a possible D match to TRBD2 (5 bases). V dropped 6 bases and J dropped 2 bases, with 17 bases sitting between them. The CDR3 consists of 16 residues. Germline CDR1 and CDR2: LNHDA and SQIVND (reference sequence). Here the CDR3 reads CASRPIPNGTYNEQFF. As DNA, the CDR3 is TGTGCCAGTAGGCCCATCCCCAACGGGACCTACAATGAGCAGTTCTTC.

This rearrangement joins TRBV7-8 to TRBJ1-2, with a possible D match to TRBD1 (6 bases). The CDR3 contains 14 residues. Per the germline V gene, CDR1 is SGHVS and CDR2 is FQNEAQ. Trimming removed 2 bases from V and 3 bases from J, with 10 bases in between. This chain's CDR3 is CASSLSGVYYGYTF. CDR3 in DNA: TGTGCCAGCAGCTTATCAGGGGTTTACTATGGCTACACCTTC.

The chain joins TRBV5-4 to TRBJ2-7; 7 bases match TRBD1. Trimming removed 0 bases from V and 3 bases from J; junction bases left unmatched: 6. This CDR3 contains 15 residues. Looked up from germline, CDR1 is SGHNT and CDR2 is YYREEE (reference sequence). The CDR3 spells CASSLESQGFYEQYF. DNA of the CDR3: TGTGCCAGCAGCTTGGAGTCACAGGGGTTCTACGAGCAGTACTTC.

V is TRBV18 and J is TRBJ2-1, with D uncertain. V lost 0 bases to trimming and J lost 0 bases, with 6 bases between them. Looked up from germline, CDR1 is KGHSH and CDR2 is LQKENI. This CDR3 has 15 residues. The CDR3 spells CASSPPKSSYNEQFF. The CDR3 region has the DNA TGTGCCAGCTCACCACCGAAGAGCTCCTACAATGAGCAGTTCTTC.

J is TRBJ2-1 and V is TRBV19; 7 bases match TRBD2. Germline V gene sequence: CDR1 LNHDA, CDR2 SQIVND (reference sequence). J was trimmed by 6 bases and V by 1 base; bases with no gene match: 3. The CDR3 has 14 amino acids. The CDR3 bases are TGTGCCAGTAGTATAGTTGGGGGGGGCAATGAGCAGTTCTTC. Residues: CASSIVGGGNEQFF.

The chain uses TRBV21-1 and TRBJ2-7; the tabulated D call, TRBD1, remains unverified against the DNA. TRBV21-1 is marked as a pseudogene. This CDR3 comprises 14 residues. In DNA form, the CDR3 reads TGTGCCAGCAGCAAGCACAGGGTGTCATGGGAGCAGTACTTC. Protein sequence: CASSKHRVSWEQYF.

The chain combines TRBV19 with TRBJ2-2; 14 nucleotides agree with TRBD2. There are 18 residues in the CDR3. Losses at the gene ends were 7 bases for V and 5 bases for J; bases not matched to a gene: 12. Per germline, CDR1 LNHDA and CDR2 SQIVND (reference sequence). CDR3 in DNA: TGTGCCAGTATTCTTGGGACTAGCGGGAGTATACGGACCGGGGAGCTGTTTTTT. Its translation is CASILGTSGSIRTGELFF. The full variable domain, its missing parts supplied by reference TRBV19 and TRBJ2-2, is DGGITQSPKYLFRKEGQNVTLSCEQNLNHDAMYWYRQDPGQGLRLIYYSQIVNDFQKGDIAEGYSVSREKKESFPLTVTSAQKNPTAFYLCASILGTSGSIRTGELFFGEGSRLTVL.

As DNA, the CDR3 is TGTGCCAGTCGGACAGGGAACGTTGAGCAGTTCTTC. Protein: CASRTGNVEQFF. J is TRBJ2-1 and V is TRBV19, with 8 bases matching TRBD1. The length of the CDR3 is 12 residues. The trim removed 8 bases at V and 9 bases at J, leaving 6 bases unmatched. Looked up from germline, CDR1 is LNHDA and CDR2 is SQIVND (reference sequence).

The CDR3 DNA sequence: TGCAGCGTCCCACGGGGGGGTGGTTCTTACGAGCAGTACTTC. This encodes CSVPRGGGSYEQYF. V usage is TRBV29-1 and J usage is TRBJ2-5, with TRBD2 matching 8 bases. TRBJ2-7 matches the DNA end more closely, so the J call is doubtful. Germline V CDR1 and CDR2: SQVTM, ANQGSEA. This CDR3 spans 14 amino acids.

This chain links TRBV5-5 with TRBJ2-5, with 12 bases lining up with TRBD2. The ends lost 4 bases at V and 3 bases at J; junction bases unmatched: 4. Germline CDR1 and CDR2: SGHKS and YYEKEE (reference sequence). This CDR3 spans 15 amino acids. The CDR3 loop is CASSHRLAGEETQYF. The CDR3 nucleotides are TGTGCCAGCAGCCACAGACTAGCGGGGGAAGAGACCCAGTACTTC.

The rearrangement joins TRBV29-1 to TRBJ2-2; D is unresolved. Per germline, CDR1 SQVTM and CDR2 ANQGSEA. Trimming removed 4 bases from V and 10 bases from J, with 16 bases in between. This CDR3 is 13 amino acids long. CDR3 nucleotides: TGCAGCGTTGTGTCCGACACTGGTGTGGAGCTGTTTTTT. This codes for CSVVSDTGVELFF.